Shown below are 8 T cell receptor beta chains from a single sample sequenced in a study of blood T cell repertoires in COVID-19. Data came from immunoSEQ multiplex PCR; TCRdb stores just in-frame clones and leaves some out. The sample records over 100,000 clones, approximately 87% being singletons. Sequenced: peripheral blood. Receptors originate from an older woman with acute or convalescent COVID-19.

The chain employs TRBV5-1 and TRBJ1-2, with TRBD1 identical over 7 bases. The germline V gene has CDR1 SGHRS and CDR2 YFSETQ. V was clipped by 7 bases and J by 8 bases; unmatched bases: 8. There are 12 residues in the CDR3. CDR3 residues: CASDLGGRGYTF. CDR3 in DNA: TGCGCCAGCGACCTAGGGGGCCGGGGCTACACCTTC.

The chain recombines TRBV5-6 with TRBJ2-3, with D perhaps matching TRBD2 (6 bases). Germline-derived CDR1 and CDR2 are SGHDT and YYEEEE. With 0 bases removed from V and 10 bases from J, the gap between germline ends came to 18 bases. There are 15 residues in the CDR3. The CDR3 sequence: CASSLGGTLGGSQYF. CDR3 DNA sequence: TGTGCCAGCAGCTTGGGCGGGACCCTTGGAGGATCGCAGTATTTT.

The rearrangement uses TRBV9 and TRBJ2-1; D is possibly TRBD2 (5 bases). With 0 bases removed from V and 6 bases from J, the gap between germline ends came to 10 bases. The germline V gene encodes CDR1 SGDLS and CDR2 YYNGEE. CDR3 length: 14 amino acids. The CDR3 DNA follows: TGTGCCAGCAGCGTAGCGGGAATGGGCAATGAGCAGTTCTTC. As protein: CASSVAGMGNEQFF.

The chain joins TRBV10-3 to TRBJ1-2, with D uncertain. V dropped 4 bases and J dropped 2 bases, with 8 bases sitting between them. Germline assignment: CDR1 ENHRY and CDR2 SYGVKD. CDR3 size: 13 residues. CDR3 sequence reads: CAISAEGNYGYTF. The CDR3 nucleotides are TGTGCCATCAGTGCAGAGGGAAACTATGGCTACACCTTC.

The rearrangement uses TRBV19 and TRBJ1-3; 9 bases match TRBD1. Looked up from germline, CDR1 is LNHDA and CDR2 is SQIVND (reference sequence). The CDR3 length is 15 residues. V lost 5 bases and J lost 7; bases outside the gene matches: 9. CDR3 nucleotides: TGTGCCAGTAGTGGACAGGGGACCCTCGGGAACACCATATATTTT. As protein: CASSGQGTLGNTIYF.

CDR3 nucleotide sequence: TGCGCCAGCAGCTTGGGACAAGGTGGTGCCCACCAAGAGACCCAGTACTTC. Translated, it gives CASSLGQGGAHQETQYF. The V call is TRBV5-1, the J call TRBJ2-5; D is uncertain. CDR1 is SGHRS, CDR2 YFSETQ, per germline. V was pared by 0 bases and J by 0 bases, with 15 bases between. The CDR3 runs 17 residues.

The chain links TRBV6-5 to TRBJ1-2; D not certain. Germline loops: CDR1 MNHEY, CDR2 SVGAGI. V lost 5 bases to trimming and J lost 3 bases, with 10 bases between them. There are 13 residues in the CDR3. CDR3 protein: CASSKTRDYGYTF. The CDR3 nucleotides read TGTGCCAGCAGTAAGACACGCGACTATGGCTACACCTTC.

CDR3 nucleotides: TGTGCCAGCAGACCGAGGGGGGGGGCAGATAATCAGCCCCAGCATTTT. Amino acid sequence: CASRPRGGADNQPQHF. The chain is built from TRBV6-6 and TRBJ1-5; D perhaps matches TRBD1 (6 bases). The V gene lost 6 bases and the J gene lost 4 bases, with 19 bases spanning the gap. Germline CDR1 and CDR2: MNHNY and SVGAGI (reference sequence). The CDR3 extends over 16 amino acids.